This entry lists 12 T cell receptor beta chains sequenced from one sample in a study of CD8+ T cells in alopecia areata. RNA was extracted and reverse transcribed into cDNA as the sequencing template. Clones were sequenced by immunoSEQ multiplex PCR, and TCRdb holds only the in-frame ones, with some missing. The sample holds roughly 250,000 clones, 67% seen once. The sequencing here drew on CD4+ T cells sorted from blood, taken at week 0. The receptor set was obtained from a human donor with alopecia areata.

This clone was found a few times. Other DNA sequences within the sample encode an identical CDR3. This chain links TRBV29-1 with TRBJ2-3, with unresolved D. This CDR3 region has 12 residues. Germline V gene data show CDR1 as SQVTM and CDR2 as ANQGSEA. Trimming took 1 base from V and 1 from J, leaving 3 bases between them. The CDR3 nucleotides read TGCAGCGTTGAAGGAGGCACAGATACGCAGTATTTT. Protein product: CSVEGGTDTQYF.

The chain uses TRBV27 and TRBJ2-3; D may be TRBD2 (5 bases). With 5 bases removed from V and 3 bases from J, the gap between germline ends came to 9 bases. This CDR3 has 13 residues. Germline V gene sequence: CDR1 MNHEY, CDR2 SMNVEV (reference sequence). CDR3 amino acids: CASSSIATDTQYF. The CDR3 coding sequence is TGTGCCAGCAGTAGCATAGCGACAGATACGCAGTATTTT.

This chain uses TRBV29-1 with TRBJ2-5; TRBD2 aligns across 10 bases. CDR3 length: 15 amino acids. Germline loops: CDR1 SQVTM, CDR2 ANQGSEA. V shed 4 bases and J 2 bases; nucleotides not matched to a gene: 7. This CDR3 reads CSVVSSGGTQETQYF. The CDR3 bases are TGCAGCGTTGTCAGTAGCGGGGGGACTCAAGAGACCCAGTACTTC.

V is TRBV5-1 and J is TRBJ1-4; D is undetermined. This CDR3 has 14 amino acids. Germline loops: CDR1 SGHRS, CDR2 YFSETQ. Trimming pared 0 bases from V and 2 bases from J, leaving 5 bases between. This CDR3 is CASSLVPTNEKLFF. CDR3 bases: TGCGCCAGCAGCTTGGTACCGACTAATGAAAAACTGTTTTTT.

This clone occurred once. The V call is TRBV2, the J call TRBJ1-1; perhaps TRBD1 as D (6 bases). V gave up 5 bases and J gave up 0 bases, with 16 bases separating them. Germline V lookup: CDR1 SNHLY, CDR2 FYNNEI. This CDR3 is built from 16 residues. Here the CDR3 DNA reads TGTGCCAGCAGTAACGGCCCCGGGACATTGAACACTGAAGCTTTCTTT. This encodes CASSNGPGTLNTEAFF.

V gene TRBV29-1 combines with J gene TRBJ1-2; D is undetermined. Germline V gives CDR1 SQVTM, CDR2 ANQGSEA. Deletions cut 4 bases from V and 9 bases from J, with 12 bases between. This CDR3 spans 11 amino acids. The CDR3 sequence is CSVGLAPSYTF. DNA for the CDR3: TGCAGCGTTGGTCTCGCACCTAGCTACACCTTC.

The V gene is TRBV29-1, the J gene TRBJ2-1, with 9 nucleotides matching TRBD1. CDR3 length: 15 residues. With 6 bases clipped from V and 7 bases from J, the junction kept 13 bases outside the gene matches. In germline, CDR1 is SQVTM, CDR2 ANQGSEA. DNA of the CDR3: TGCAGCGTCGCTACAGGGGGCACGGTAGGAAATGAGCAGTTCTTC. Its protein is CSVATGGTVGNEQFF.

This clone was detected a few times. The rearrangement links TRBV29-1 to TRBJ2-5, with D hard to call. CDR1 is SQVTM and CDR2 is ANQGSEA in the germline V gene. This CDR3 spans 10 amino acids. Trimming took 7 bases from V and 4 from J, leaving 7 bases between them. CDR3 sequence: CSARGETQYF. The CDR3 DNA reads TGCAGCGCCCGAGGAGAGACCCAGTACTTC.

V gene TRBV29-1 combines with J gene TRBJ2-7; 14 bases are a match to TRBD2. The CDR3 is made up of 17 amino acids. V lost 4 bases to trimming and J lost 0 bases; unmatched junction nucleotides: 8. Germline V gives CDR1 SQVTM, CDR2 ANQGSEA. The CDR3 is CSVAGTSGGRVSYEQYF. The CDR3 nucleotides read TGCAGCGTTGCCGGGACTAGCGGGGGCCGTGTCTCCTACGAGCAGTACTTC.

The chain employs TRBV6-1 and TRBJ2-3, with D unclear. Trimming shortened V by 6 bases and J by 4 bases, and 17 bases separated the two germline ends. This CDR3 spans 15 amino acids. Germline V gene lookup returns CDR1 MNHNS and CDR2 SASEGT. The DNA of the CDR3 is TGTGCCAGCAGCCCGTCCGGTAGTTGGGCAGATACGCAGTATTTT. It yields the protein CASSPSGSWADTQYF.

The CDR3 region is CASSLVEDEQFF. CDR3 in DNA: TGTGCCAGCAGCTTGGTAGAGGATGAGCAGTTCTTC. The chain links TRBV5-6 to TRBJ2-1; D uncertain. V was clipped by 0 bases and J by 8 bases, with 6 bases between them. Germline V gives CDR1 SGHDT, CDR2 YYEEEE. The CDR3 is 12 residues long.

The rearrangement joins TRBV29-1 to TRBJ2-3, with D possibly being TRBD1 or TRBD2 (5 bases each). Deletions cut 7 bases from V and 1 base from J, with 18 bases between. Germline loops: CDR1 SQVTM, CDR2 ANQGSEA. The CDR3 is made up of 15 amino acids. The CDR3 spells CSAPGLRGRTDTQYF. CDR3 sequence (DNA): TGCAGCGCCCCGGGTCTTCGGGGACGCACAGATACGCAGTATTTT.